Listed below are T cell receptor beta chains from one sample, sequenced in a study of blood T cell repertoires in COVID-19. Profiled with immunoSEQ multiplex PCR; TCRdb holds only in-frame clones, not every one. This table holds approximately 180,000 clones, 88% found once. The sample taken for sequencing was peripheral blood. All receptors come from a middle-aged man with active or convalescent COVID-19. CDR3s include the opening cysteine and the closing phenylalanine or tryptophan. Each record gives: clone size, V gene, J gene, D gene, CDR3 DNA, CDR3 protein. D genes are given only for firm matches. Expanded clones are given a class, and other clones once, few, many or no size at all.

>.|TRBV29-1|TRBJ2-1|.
TGCAGCGTTATTCTAGGCGTCAATGAGCAGTTCTTC
CSVILGVNEQFF
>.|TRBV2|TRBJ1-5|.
TGTGCCACCAAACAGGACTCCGGGGGGATTAGCAATCAGCCCCAGCATTTT
CATKQDSGGISNQPQHF
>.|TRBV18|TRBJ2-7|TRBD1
TGTGCCAGCTCCCCGGGACAGGGTCTTGGCGAGCAGTACTTC
CASSPGQGLGEQYF
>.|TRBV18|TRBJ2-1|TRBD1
TGTGCCAGCTCGTCGGGGACAGGGTCAAGGAATGAGCAGTTCTTC
CASSSGTGSRNEQFF
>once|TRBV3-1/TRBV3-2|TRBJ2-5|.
TGTGCCAGCAGCCTCGCGGGGAAGGAGACCCAGTACTTC
CASSLAGKETQYF
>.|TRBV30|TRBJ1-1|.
TGTGCCTGGAGGAGGAGGACAGTGAACACTGAAGCTTTCTTT
CAWRRRTVNTEAFF
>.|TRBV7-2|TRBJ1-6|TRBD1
TGTGCCAGCAGCTTAGACAGGGGAAATTCACCCCTCCACTTT
CASSLDRGNSPLHF
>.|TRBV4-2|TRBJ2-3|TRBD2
TGTGCCAGCAGCCCGGAATGGGCGGGAGCCACAGATACGCAGTATTTT
CASSPEWAGATDTQYF
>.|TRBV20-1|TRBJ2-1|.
TGCAGTGCTAGTCATCCGGGGAGTATAAATGAGCAGTTCTTC
CSASHPGSINEQFF
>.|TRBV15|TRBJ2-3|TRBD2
TGTGCCACCAGCTTAACAAAACCGGGACTAGTAGGCACAGATACGCAGTATTTT
CATSLTKPGLVGTDTQYF
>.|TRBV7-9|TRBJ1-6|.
TGTGCCAGCAGCTTCGCCCGATTAGATTCACCCCTCCACTTT
CASSFARLDSPLHF
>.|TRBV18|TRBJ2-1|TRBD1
TGTGCCAGCTCACTCGGACAGGGAGGAGGCAAGTTCTCCTACAATGAGCAGTTCTTC
CASSLGQGGGKFSYNEQFF
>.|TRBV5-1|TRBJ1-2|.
TGCGCCAGCAGTCCAACGGGGGACGGCTACACCTTC
CASSPTGDGYTF
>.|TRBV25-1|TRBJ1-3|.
TGTGCCACCGGGGTAGGACTCCTAAGCTCTGGAAACACCATATATTTT
CATGVGLLSSGNTIYF
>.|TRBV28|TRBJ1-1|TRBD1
TGTGCCAGCAGTTTTTGGGGACAGGGGACGAGGAACACTGAAGCTTTCTTT
CASSFWGQGTRNTEAFF
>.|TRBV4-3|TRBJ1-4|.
TGCGCCAGCAGCCAAGAGGTTTTGGGAGGGGTAGGAACTAATGAAAAACTGTTTTTT
CASSQEVLGGVGTNEKLFF
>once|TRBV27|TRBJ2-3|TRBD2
TGTGCCAGCAGCCCGGGACTAGCGGGGGCAGATACGCAGTATTTT
CASSPGLAGADTQYF
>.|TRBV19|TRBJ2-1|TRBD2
TGTGCCAGTAGTGTTAGCGGGAATTACAATGAGCAGTTCTTC
CASSVSGNYNEQFF
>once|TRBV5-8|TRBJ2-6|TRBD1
TGTGCCAGCAGCTTGGGCAGGGGGCTGGCCGCTGGGGCCAACGTCCTGACTTTC
CASSLGRGLAAGANVLTF
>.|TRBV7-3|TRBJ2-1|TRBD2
TGTGCCAGCAGCGGTGTGGGACTAGCGGGGGCCTATAGCTCCTACAATGAGCAGTTCTTC
CASSGVGLAGAYSSYNEQFF
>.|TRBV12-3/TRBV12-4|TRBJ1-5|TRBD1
TGTGCCAGCAGTTTGGGACAGGATCAGCCCCAGCATTTT
CASSLGQDQPQHF
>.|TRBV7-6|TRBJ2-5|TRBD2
TGTGCCAGCAGCTTAAGACTAGCGGGGGAAGAGACCCAGTACTTC
CASSLRLAGEETQYF
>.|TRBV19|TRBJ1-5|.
TGTGCCAGTAGTGTGACAGGTAATAGCAATCAGCCCCAGCATTTT
CASSVTGNSNQPQHF
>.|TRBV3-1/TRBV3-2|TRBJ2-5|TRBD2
TGTGCCAGCAGCCAACTAGCGGGAGAAGAGACCCAGTACTTC
CASSQLAGEETQYF
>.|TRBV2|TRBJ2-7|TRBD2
TGTGCCAGCAGTAGTCAGCGGGGGGCTTACGAGCAGTACTTC
CASSSQRGAYEQYF
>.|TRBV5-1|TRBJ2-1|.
TGCGCCAGCAGCTTGTCCACAGGTGAGCAGTTCTTC
CASSLSTGEQFF
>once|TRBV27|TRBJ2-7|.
TGTGCCAGCAGTCCCCCCAGTTACGAGCAGTACTTC
CASSPPSYEQYF
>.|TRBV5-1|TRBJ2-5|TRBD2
TGCGCCAGCAGCTTGGCACTAGCGGAAGAGACCCAGTACTTC
CASSLALAEETQYF
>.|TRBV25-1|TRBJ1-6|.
TGTGCCAGCAGGGACAAAATGATGGGACTGACAAATTCACCCCTCCACTTT
CASRDKMMGLTNSPLHF
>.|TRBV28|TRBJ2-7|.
TGTGCCAGCAGCCTGCCGCGGCGGCAGGGCGGCGAGCAGTACTTC
CASSLPRRQGGEQYF
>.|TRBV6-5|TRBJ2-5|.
TGTGCCAGCAGCCGCGGGACTCCGCCCCAAGAGACCCAGTACTTC
CASSRGTPPQETQYF
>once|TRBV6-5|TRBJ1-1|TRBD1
TGTGCCAGCAGGATCGGACAGGGGAACACTGAAGCTTTCTTT
CASRIGQGNTEAFF
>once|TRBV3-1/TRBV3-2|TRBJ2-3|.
TGTGCCAGCAGCCAAGAGGCTAGCTGGAGCACAGATACGCAGTATTTT
CASSQEASWSTDTQYF
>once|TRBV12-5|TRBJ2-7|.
TGTGCTAGTGGTTTGGAGGGGGTGGGGCGGACCGGTACCTACGAGCAGTACTTC
CASGLEGVGRTGTYEQYF
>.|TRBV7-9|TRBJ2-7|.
TGTGCCAGCAGCGGACAGGACTACTACGAGCAGTACTTC
CASSGQDYYEQYF
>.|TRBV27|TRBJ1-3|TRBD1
TGTGCCACCAGACCCAGGGGGTTAAGTGGAAACACCATATATTTT
CATRPRGLSGNTIYF
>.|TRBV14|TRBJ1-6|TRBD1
TGTGCCAGCAGCCTGAGACAGGGGGCTTATTCACCCCTCCACTTT
CASSLRQGAYSPLHF
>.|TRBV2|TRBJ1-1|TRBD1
TGTGCCAGCAGCCGGGACAGGGACGTCACTGAAGCTTTCTTT
CASSRDRDVTEAFF
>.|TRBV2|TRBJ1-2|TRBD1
TGTGCCAGCAGTTTTGGGGCGACAGGGCACTATGGCTACACCTTC
CASSFGATGHYGYTF
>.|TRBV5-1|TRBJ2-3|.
TGCGCCAGCAGCTTGGTCGCGGGATCAGATACGCAGTATTTT
CASSLVAGSDTQYF
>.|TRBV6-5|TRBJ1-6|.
TGTGCCAGCAGTTACTCCGGACAGCTCTATAATTCACCCCTCCACTTT
CASSYSGQLYNSPLHF
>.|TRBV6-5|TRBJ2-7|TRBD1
TGTGCCAGCAGTTACAACAGGGGGTACGAGCAGTACTTC
CASSYNRGYEQYF
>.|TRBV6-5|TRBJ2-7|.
TGTGCCAGCACCGAGCGGGCAGGAGGCCCCTACGAGCAGTACTTC
CASTERAGGPYEQYF
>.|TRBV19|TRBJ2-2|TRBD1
TGTGCCAGTACCTCGGACAGGGCATACACCGGGGAGCTGTTTTTT
CASTSDRAYTGELFF
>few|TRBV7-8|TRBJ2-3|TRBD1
TGTGCCAGCAGCCCCGCTGAAAGGGGGCTGGCAGATACGCAGTATTTT
CASSPAERGLADTQYF
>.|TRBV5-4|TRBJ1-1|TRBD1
TGTGCCAGCAGCGGAACACAGGGGGTAGTGAACACTGAAGCTTTCTTT
CASSGTQGVVNTEAFF
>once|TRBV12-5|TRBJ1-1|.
TGTGCTAGTGGGTTACAGGCGAACACTGAAGCTTTCTTT
CASGLQANTEAFF
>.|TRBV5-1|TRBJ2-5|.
TGCGCCAGCAGCTTGGCCAGGTCCGCGGGGGAGACCCAGTACTTC
CASSLARSAGETQYF
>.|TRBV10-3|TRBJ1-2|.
TGTGCCATCAGTGAGTCGCGAGGCTATGGCTACACCTTC
CAISESRGYGYTF
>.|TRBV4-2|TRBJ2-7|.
TGTGCCAGCAGCCAAGGCCTGTTAGCCTCCTACGAGCAGTACTTC
CASSQGLLASYEQYF
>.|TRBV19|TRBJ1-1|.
TGTGCCAGTAGTATGCTTCAGGGTTGGTACACTGAAGCTTTCTTT
CASSMLQGWYTEAFF
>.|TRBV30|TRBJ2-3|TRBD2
TGTGCCTGGAGGATAAGCGGGATGGGTACAGATACGCAGTATTTT
CAWRISGMGTDTQYF
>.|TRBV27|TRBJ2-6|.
TGTTCGAGGAAGGAGGGCTTCCCTGGGGCCAACGTCCTGACTTTC
CSRKEGFPGANVLTF
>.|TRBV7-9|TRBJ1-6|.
TGTGCCAGCAGCTTAGTGGGCCAGACGAATTCACCCCTCCACTTT
CASSLVGQTNSPLHF
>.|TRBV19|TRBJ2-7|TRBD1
TGTGCCAGTAGACGGGGCGTGGGACAGAACTACGAGCAGTACTTC
CASRRGVGQNYEQYF
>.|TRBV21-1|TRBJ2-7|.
TGTGCCAGCAGCAACTACGGGACAGGCATAGCCTACGAGCAGTACTTC
CASSNYGTGIAYEQYF